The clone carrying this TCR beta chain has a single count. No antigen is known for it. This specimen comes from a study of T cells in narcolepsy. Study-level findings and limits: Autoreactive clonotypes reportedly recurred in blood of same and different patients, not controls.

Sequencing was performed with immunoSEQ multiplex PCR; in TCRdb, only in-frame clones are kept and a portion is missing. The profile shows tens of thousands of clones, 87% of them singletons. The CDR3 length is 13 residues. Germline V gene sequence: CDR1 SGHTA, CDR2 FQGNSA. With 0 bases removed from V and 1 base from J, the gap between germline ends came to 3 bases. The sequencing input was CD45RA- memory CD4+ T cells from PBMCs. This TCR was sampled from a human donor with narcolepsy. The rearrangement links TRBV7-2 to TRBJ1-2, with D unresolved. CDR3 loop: CASSLAGNYGYTF. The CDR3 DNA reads TGTGCCAGCAGCTTAGCCGGTAACTATGGCTACACCTTC.